A single sample is the source of the 32 T cell receptor beta chains below, sequenced in a study of T cells in Graves' hyperthyroidism and ophthalmopathy (dated 2019 in TCRdb). The method was multiplex PCR. The sample was run on an Illumina HiSeq 2000. Amplification of TCR beta CDR3 regions was carried out from RNA transcripts. A first-round RT-PCR of the TCR CDR3 used the HTBI primer set with the Qiagen OneStep RT-PCR kit. In TCRdb, the public reads were trimmed at Q25 with fastp and aligned with MiXCR, with productive beta chains retained. Identical CDR3 protein sequences are pooled into one entry, listed with their most common genes and DNA. This sample has 530,000 or so distinct CDR3 sequences in its table, and approximately 24% of those were observed once. The top ten clones comprise 11% of the sample. The material sequenced was blood. The receptors stem from a woman younger than 45 with Graves' ophthalmopathy.

This rearrangement joins TRBV6-1 to TRBJ2-7; D is unclear. This CDR3 has 15 amino acids. Deletions cut 1 base from V and 1 base from J, with 11 bases between. In germline, CDR1 is MNHNS, CDR2 SASEGT. The CDR3 region has the DNA TGTGCCAGCAGTGAAGGGTGGAAACCTTCCTACGAGCAGTACTTC. This codes for CASSEGWKPSYEQYF.

This sequence joins TRBV7-6 and TRBJ2-3, with 8 bases aligning to TRBD2. The CDR3 sequence is 15 residues long. Trimming at V came to 10 bases and at J to 3 bases, leaving 12 bases not matched to a gene. Germline CDR1 and CDR2: SGHVS and FNYEAQ. CDR3 region: CATNLLGGVTDTQYF. The DNA for the CDR3 is TGTGCCACCAACCTCCTCGGGGGGGTAACAGATACGCAGTATTTT.

This rearrangement joins TRBV5-1 to TRBJ2-5; the D is unclear. The CDR3 length is 15 residues. V dropped 0 bases and J dropped 4 bases, with 13 bases sitting between them. Germline CDR1 and CDR2: SGHRS and YFSETQ. The CDR3 nucleotides read TGCGCCAGCAGCTTGGGCCAGACGGACCCAGAGACCCAGTACTTC. It encodes CASSLGQTDPETQYF.

This clonotype occurred many times. J is TRBJ2-1 and V is TRBV7-9; the D gene is possibly TRBD2 (6 bases). Germline CDR1 SEHNR, CDR2 FQNEAQ (reference sequence). The CDR3 has 13 residues. V gave up 5 bases and J gave up 4 bases, with 9 bases separating them. In DNA form, the CDR3 reads TGTGCCAGCAGCAATGGGGGGTACAATGAGCAGTTCTTC. It codes for CASSNGGYNEQFF.

This clonotype occurred many times. The rearrangement joins TRBV30 to TRBJ1-3; no clear D. This CDR3 has 15 residues. V was pared by 2 bases and J by 0 bases, with 11 bases between. From germline, CDR1 is GTSNPN and CDR2 SVGIG (reference sequence). The chain's CDR3 is CAWSMARSSGNTIYF. The CDR3 region has the DNA TGTGCCTGGAGTATGGCCCGAAGCTCTGGAAACACCATATATTTT.

The sample holds many counts of this clonotype. The chain recombines TRBV4-1 with TRBJ2-5, with no clear D. V lost 1 base and J 4 bases, leaving 13 bases between the germline ends. The CDR3 sequence is 15 residues long. CDR1 is MGHRA, CDR2 YSYEKL, per germline. For the CDR3, the DNA is TGCGCCAGCAGCCAAGGGGGTGGGCTCCGAGAGACCCAGTACTTC. Amino acids: CASSQGGGLRETQYF.

This clonotype has only a few counts. This chain joins TRBV12-3 or TRBV12-4 and TRBJ2-5; D is undetermined. The V end was cut by 7 bases, the J end by 5 bases, with 17 bases between. The CDR3 is made up of 14 amino acids. CDR3 loop: CASTPNLVGETQYF. The DNA of the CDR3 is TGTGCCAGCACCCCGAACTTGGTGGGTGAGACCCAGTACTTC.

V is TRBV30 and J is TRBJ2-5; 9 positions match TRBD2. The trim removed 3 bases at V and 2 bases at J, leaving 10 bases unmatched. Germline lookup yields CDR1 GTSNPN and CDR2 SVGIG (reference sequence). The length of the CDR3 is 16 residues. The chain's CDR3 is CAWRTRPAGGQETQYF. DNA of the CDR3: TGTGCCTGGAGAACAAGACCAGCGGGGGGACAAGAGACCCAGTACTTC.

CDR3 residues: CASRGEPGPAGETQYF. The CDR3 DNA sequence: TGTGCCAGCAGGGGAGAACCCGGGCCTGCGGGAGAGACCCAGTACTTC. The chain joins TRBV12-3 or TRBV12-4 to TRBJ2-5; weak D call: TRBD2 (5 bases). Deletions cut 6 bases from V and 4 bases from J, with 21 bases between. The length of the CDR3 is 16 residues.

J is TRBJ2-2 and V is TRBV5-1; 8 nucleotides align to TRBD2. The V segment lost 3 bases and the J segment 5 bases; nucleotides outside the gene matches: 6. CDR3 length equals 15 residues. The germline V gene encodes CDR1 SGHRS and CDR2 YFSETQ. CDR3 in amino acids: CASSSSGPPTGELFF. CDR3 nucleotides: TGCGCCAGCAGCTCTAGCGGGCCGCCGACCGGGGAGCTGTTTTTT.

This chain uses TRBV6-1 with TRBJ1-2; possible D gene TRBD1, 5 bases. The CDR3 totals 17 residues. CDR1 and CDR2 (germline): MNHNS, SASEGT. V gave up 6 bases and J gave up 7 bases, with 27 bases separating them. This CDR3 reads CASRSVGGVLALRGYTF. DNA of the CDR3: TGTGCCAGCAGATCCGTGGGAGGGGTTTTAGCACTGCGTGGCTACACCTTC.

This clonotype turned up a few times. J is TRBJ2-7 and V is TRBV12-3 or TRBV12-4; D might be TRBD2 (6 bases). V lost 7 bases, J lost 7 bases, and 14 bases lay in between. CDR3 length equals 12 residues. CDR3 sequence (DNA): TGTGCCAGCACTTCCGGGGGTACGGAGCAGTACTTC. Protein product: CASTSGGTEQYF.

The chain links TRBV7-2 to TRBJ2-7, with 9 bases identical to TRBD2. With 1 base clipped from V and 5 bases from J, the junction kept 6 bases outside the gene matches. The CDR3 is 15 amino acids. Per germline, CDR1 SGHTA and CDR2 FQGNSA. Written as DNA, the CDR3 is TGTGCCAGCAGCTTAGTAGCGGGAGAGATAGACGAGCAGTACTTC. It yields the protein CASSLVAGEIDEQYF. Full variable domain (remainder filled in from reference TRBV7-2 and TRBJ2-7): GAGVSQSPSNKVTEKGKDVELRCDPISGHTALYWYRQSLGQGLEFLIYFQGNSAPDKSGLPSDRFSAERTGGSVSTLTIQRTQQEDSAVYLCASSLVAGEIDEQYFGPGTRLTVT.

There are a few counts of this clonotype. The V gene is TRBV12-3 or TRBV12-4, the J gene TRBJ2-4, with 11 nucleotides matching TRBD2. The CDR3 consists of 19 residues. With V trimmed by 5 bases and J by 0 bases, 12 bases remained unmatched. CDR3 sequence reads: CASSPPRRLAGLAKNIQYF. Here the CDR3 DNA reads TGTGCCAGCAGTCCCCCCCGGAGACTAGCGGGACTAGCCAAAAACATTCAGTACTTC.

The V call is TRBV6-2 or TRBV6-3, the J call TRBJ2-6, with D maybe TRBD1 (6 bases). The CDR3 contains 20 residues. The germline V gene encodes CDR1 MNHEY and CDR2 SVGEGT. Trimming took off 5 bases at V and 0 bases at J, with 23 bases between the two ends. The CDR3 loop reads CASSTTIWGLGVSGANVLTF. The CDR3 DNA reads as TGTGCCAGCAGTACCACTATATGGGGGCTAGGAGTCTCTGGGGCCAACGTCCTGACTTTC.

This clonotype was detected only a few times. The rearrangement uses TRBV20-1 and TRBJ2-5, with TRBD2 identical over 12 bases. Germline values: CDR1 DFQATT, CDR2 SNEGSKA (reference sequence). This CDR3 contains 14 residues. V lost 5 bases to trimming and J lost 6 bases; unmatched junction nucleotides: 7. The CDR3 sequence: CSALASGGAKTQYF. CDR3 sequence (DNA): TGCAGTGCTCTCGCTAGCGGGGGGGCGAAGACCCAGTACTTC.

Many counts were recorded for this clonotype. The rearrangement uses TRBV11-2 and TRBJ1-2; D possibly corresponds to TRBD1 (6 bases). The V gene lost 5 bases and the J gene lost 3 bases, with 10 bases spanning the gap. Germline V gene sequence: CDR1 SGHAT, CDR2 FQNNGV. The CDR3 is 13 residues long. The CDR3 loop is CASSNGQYYGYTF. The CDR3 bases are TGTGCCAGCAGCAACGGACAGTACTATGGCTACACCTTC.

This clonotype has more than one count but fewer than ten. The chain uses TRBV5-5 and TRBJ2-7; D gene uncertain. Germline lookup yields CDR1 SGHKS and CDR2 YYEKEE (reference sequence). The CDR3 totals 11 residues. V lost 4 bases to trimming and J lost 4 bases, with 6 bases between them. Written as DNA, the CDR3 is TGTGCCAGCAGCACACAGTACGAGCAGTACTTC. It encodes CASSTQYEQYF.

In nucleotides, the CDR3 is TGCGCCAGCAGCTCGAGCGGGCCCGGCACCGGGGAGCTGTTTTTT. This translates into CASSSSGPGTGELFF. This chain connects TRBV5-1 to TRBJ2-2; TRBD2 might be the D (6 bases). Germline assignment: CDR1 SGHRS and CDR2 YFSETQ. The CDR3 covers 15 residues. V was trimmed by 3 bases and J by 4 bases, leaving 13 bases between them.

The chain couples TRBV9 to TRBJ1-3, with D unresolved. The V end was cut by 0 bases, the J end by 0 bases, with 10 bases between. This CDR3 spans 16 amino acids. Germline-derived CDR1 and CDR2 are SGDLS and YYNGEE. The DNA of the CDR3 is TGTGCCAGCAGCGTAGATGGAGCCCTCTCTGGAAACACCATATATTTT. Protein product: CASSVDGALSGNTIYF. The whole variable domain, filled in from reference TRBV9 and TRBJ1-3, reads DSGVTQTPKHLITATGQRVTLRCSPRSGDLSVYWYQQSLDQGLQFLIQYYNGEERAKGNILERFSAQQFPDLHSELNLSSLELGDSALYFCASSVDGALSGNTIYFGEGSWLTVV.

This clonotype occurred many times. The chain joins TRBV12-3 or TRBV12-4 to TRBJ2-5; 10 nucleotides agree with TRBD1. J was trimmed by 4 bases and V by 5 bases; bases with no gene match: 4. The CDR3 loop spans 14 amino acids. The CDR3 protein is CASSRQGAGETQYF. DNA for the CDR3: TGTGCCAGCAGTCGACAGGGGGCTGGAGAGACCCAGTACTTC.

This clonotype was seen a handful of times. The gene calls are TRBV11-1 and TRBJ2-7, with 8 bases aligning to TRBD2. Unmatched junction bases numbered 9, after V lost 5 bases and J lost 0 bases. The CDR3 is 16 residues long. The V gene's germline CDR1 is SGHAT and CDR2 FQDESV (reference sequence). CDR3 region: CASSQYGAGDSYEQYF. CDR3 nucleotide sequence: TGTGCCAGCAGCCAATACGGAGCGGGGGACTCCTACGAGCAGTACTTC.

This clonotype was observed many times. The rearrangement uses TRBV2 and TRBJ1-1; perhaps TRBD1 as D (5 bases). Germline CDR1 reads SNHLY; CDR2 reads FYNNEI. The CDR3 is made up of 16 amino acids. The V end lost 7 bases, the J end lost 1 base, and 19 bases lay between the germline ends. In DNA form, the CDR3 reads TGTGCCAGCAACCCCGGACACAGCGCCCGGAACACTGAAGCTTTCTTT. Residues: CASNPGHSARNTEAFF.

This sequence joins TRBV20-1 and TRBJ2-5; tentatively, D is TRBD1 (5 bases). Germline V CDR1 and CDR2: DFQATT, SNEGSKA (reference sequence). The CDR3 covers 15 residues. V was trimmed by 5 bases and J by 1 base, leaving 17 bases between them. CDR3 amino acids: CSAWILDSLQETQYF. In DNA, the CDR3 is TGCAGTGCTTGGATCCTCGACAGTCTCCAAGAGACCCAGTACTTC.

This clonotype was picked up a small number of times. The chain employs TRBV19 and TRBJ1-1; D may be TRBD1 (5 bases). V lost 11 bases and J lost 5, with 18 bases in between. Germline V gene sequence: CDR1 LNHDA, CDR2 SQIVND (reference sequence). CDR3 size: 13 residues. The CDR3 bases are TGTGCCTCCATTGGGCGGGGGATAACTGAAGCTTTCTTT. Encoded protein: CASIGRGITEAFF.

This clonotype was found many times. The chain recombines TRBV20-1 with TRBJ1-2, with D uncertain. The CDR3 has 12 residues. Germline V lookup: CDR1 DFQATT, CDR2 SNEGSKA (reference sequence). The V and J ends lost 0 bases and 6 bases respectively, with 8 bases between them. The CDR3 DNA reads TGCAGTGCTAGAGACGGATTTGATGGCTACACCTTC. Its protein product is CSARDGFDGYTF.

This clonotype was detected many times. CDR3 sequence reads: CAISDSGQETQYF. CDR3 bases: TGTGCCATCAGTGACTCAGGTCAAGAGACCCAGTACTTC. The V gene is TRBV10-3, the J gene TRBJ2-5; D not certain. Germline V CDR1 and CDR2: ENHRY, SYGVKD. The CDR3 covers 13 residues. V gave up 3 bases and J gave up 2 bases, with 7 bases separating them.

The table lists this clonotype with many counts. The chain joins TRBV12-3 or TRBV12-4 to TRBJ2-2; tentatively, D is TRBD1 (6 bases). The CDR3 sequence is 18 residues long. Between the trimmed V and J ends, which lost 7 bases and 0 bases, there was a span of 21 bases. Here the CDR3 DNA reads TGTGCCAGCAAACTCTACCGGGACATTACCTCGAACACCGGGGAGCTGTTTTTT. Its protein product is CASKLYRDITSNTGELFF.

This chain uses TRBV7-9 with TRBJ1-2; D may be TRBD1 (5 bases). The length of the CDR3 is 15 residues. Germline V gene data show CDR1 as SEHNR and CDR2 as FQNEAQ (reference sequence). Trimming took off 6 bases at V and 3 bases at J, with 17 bases between the two ends. Here the CDR3 DNA reads TGTGCCAGCAGTTTACCTTCAGGGAGCTACTATGGCTACACCTTC. Translating it yields CASSLPSGSYYGYTF.

This clonotype was counted at least ten times. For the CDR3, the DNA is TGTGCCAGCAGTGAACAGCTTGGGGAGCTGTTTTTT. The encoded protein is CASSEQLGELFF. The rearrangement links TRBV2 to TRBJ2-2; D not certain. This CDR3 spans 12 amino acids. Looked up from germline, CDR1 is SNHLY and CDR2 is FYNNEI. Deletions cut 2 bases from V and 8 bases from J, with 6 bases between.

The sample holds many counts of this clonotype. The chain is built from TRBV7-3 and TRBJ2-7; a weak D match, TRBD2 (5 bases). This CDR3 has 14 residues. V lost 3 bases to trimming and J lost 0 bases, with 9 bases between them. Germline V gene data show CDR1 as SGHTA and CDR2 as FQGTGA. CDR3 region: CASSFSDNSYEQYF. The CDR3 DNA sequence: TGTGCCAGCAGCTTTAGCGACAACTCCTACGAGCAGTACTTC.

This clonotype was observed many times. The chain joins TRBV12-3 or TRBV12-4 to TRBJ2-7; 12 nucleotides line up with TRBD1. This CDR3 has 16 amino acids. V dropped 0 bases and J dropped 6; count of bases not matched to a gene: 6. This chain's CDR3 is CASSLASGTGGFEQYF. The CDR3 DNA reads TGTGCCAGCAGTTTAGCGTCGGGGACAGGGGGCTTCGAGCAGTACTTC.